A single sample is the source of the 24 T cell receptor beta chains below, sequenced in a study of T cell repertoires in cytomegalovirus infection. TCRdb re-called the reads with MiXCR, one entry per CDR3 protein. The table shows about 830,000 distinct CDR3 sequences, with 30% to 35% occurring only once. Antigen specificity for these receptors is unknown. Sequenced here: cultured CD8+ T cells from PBMCs, sampled from culture after CMV antigen stimulation. These receptors were taken from a human donor in good health (CMV status not recorded). Some clones in this sample may be carry-over from other donors' samples.

The J gene is TRBJ2-2, the V gene TRBV27; perhaps TRBD1 as D (6 bases). This CDR3 spans 15 amino acids. Trimming pared 4 bases from V and 6 bases from J, leaving 15 bases between. Germline V gene lookup returns CDR1 MNHEY and CDR2 SMNVEV (reference sequence). The CDR3 reads CASSSRLGGPGELFF. The CDR3 DNA is TGTGCCAGCAGTTCCCGACTTGGGGGCCCCGGGGAGCTGTTTTTT.

This clonotype was recorded a few times. The chain uses TRBV7-2 and TRBJ2-1; no definite D call. The CDR3 contains 15 residues. Germline V gene lookup returns CDR1 SGHTA and CDR2 FQGNSA. V was pared by 5 bases and J by 2 bases, with 13 bases between. Written as DNA, the CDR3 is TGTGCCAGCAGCCCCCCGGCGTATCCCTACAATGAGCAGTTCTTC. Translating it yields CASSPPAYPYNEQFF.

In its sample, this clonotype was seen a few times. This sequence joins TRBV20-1 and TRBJ1-2, with unresolved D. V was shortened by 1 base and J by 2 bases, with 11 bases between the two germline ends. The germline V gene encodes CDR1 DFQATT and CDR2 SNEGSKA (reference sequence). This CDR3 has 14 amino acids. CDR3 amino acids: CSARAAGQNYGYTF. CDR3 bases: TGCAGTGCTAGAGCTGCGGGCCAGAACTATGGCTACACCTTC.

The V gene is TRBV12-3 or TRBV12-4, the J gene TRBJ2-2, with 7 bases matching TRBD1. This CDR3 has 15 amino acids. V lost 5 bases, J lost 7 bases, and 10 bases stayed unmatched. CDR3 amino acids: CASSMLGTADGELFF. The CDR3, as DNA: TGTGCCAGCAGTATGCTCGGGACAGCGGACGGGGAGCTGTTTTTT.

The chain combines TRBV7-6 with TRBJ2-1; a possible D gene is TRBD1 (6 bases). Germline V gene lookup returns CDR1 SGHVS and CDR2 FNYEAQ. Trimming cost V 5 bases and J 7 bases, with 12 bases left between them. This CDR3 contains 13 residues. The CDR3 spells CASSADSVNEQFF. CDR3 bases: TGTGCCAGCAGCGCGGACAGCGTTAATGAGCAGTTCTTC.

The CDR3 DNA reads TGTGCCAGCAATGACAGCCATAGCAATCAGCCCCAGCATTTT. Translation: CASNDSHSNQPQHF. J is TRBJ1-5 and V is TRBV7-6; tentatively, D is TRBD1 (5 bases). Looked up from germline, CDR1 is SGHVS and CDR2 is FNYEAQ. The CDR3 is made up of 14 amino acids. V was cut by 7 bases and J by 0 bases, with 10 bases left in between.

CDR3 sequence reads: CASSPGTGLGGYTF. The DNA for the CDR3 is TGTGCCAGCAGTCCCGGGACAGGGCTCGGTGGCTACACCTTC. The rearrangement joins TRBV27 to TRBJ1-2, with 9 bases aligning to TRBD1. Per germline, CDR1 MNHEY and CDR2 SMNVEV (reference sequence). The CDR3 has 14 residues. Trimming removed 5 bases from V and 7 bases from J; junction bases left unmatched: 8.

This clonotype was seen more than once but under ten times. The chain recombines TRBV12-3 or TRBV12-4 with TRBJ1-1; D is ambiguous. Trimming cost V 3 bases and J 0 bases, with 20 bases left between them. The CDR3 runs 18 residues. The CDR3 DNA is TGTGCCAGCAGTTTCCTCATTCCGGCAGAGAACATGAACACTGAAGCTTTCTTT. Protein sequence: CASSFLIPAENMNTEAFF.

This clonotype was seen only a few times. The CDR3 loop reads CAISESKGAVEAFF. The CDR3 DNA reads as TGTGCCATCAGTGAGTCGAAGGGGGCAGTTGAAGCTTTCTTT. This chain joins TRBV10-3 and TRBJ1-1; 7 positions match TRBD1. The V and J ends lost 0 bases and 7 bases, in that order; junction bases with no gene match: 5. Germline CDR1 ENHRY, CDR2 SYGVKD. The CDR3 has 14 residues.

Only a few counts were recorded for this clonotype. The chain employs TRBV6-5 and TRBJ1-2, with 7 nucleotides matching TRBD1. Germline CDR1 and CDR2: MNHEY and SVGAGI. The CDR3 is 23 residues long. V gave up 2 bases and J gave up 0 bases; unmatched junction bases: 27. CDR3 protein: CASSYEGQLTSTESLEPNYGYTF. The CDR3 nucleotides read TGTGCCAGCAGTTACGAGGGACAGCTAACTTCAACCGAGTCTTTAGAGCCTAACTATGGCTACACCTTC.

The gene calls are TRBV7-3 and TRBJ2-5; no firm D call. This CDR3 region has 14 residues. The germline V gene encodes CDR1 SGHTA and CDR2 FQGTGA. The V gene lost 1 base and the J gene lost 10 bases, with 16 bases spanning the gap. DNA for the CDR3: TGTGCCAGCAGCTTAATGGGTAGTAAAGGGATCCAGTACTTC. Amino acid sequence: CASSLMGSKGIQYF.

The chain is built from TRBV12-5 and TRBJ1-2, with D perhaps TRBD1 (6 bases). The CDR3 is 13 residues long. Germline CDR1 LGHNT, CDR2 FRNRAP. Trimming stripped 2 bases from V and 6 bases from J, with 10 bases between. The CDR3 DNA sequence: TGTGCTAGTGGTTTGTCAAACAGGGATGGCTACACCTTC. Its protein product is CASGLSNRDGYTF. The complete variable domain, with remaining parts taken from reference TRBV12-5 and TRBJ1-2, reads DARVTQTPRHKVTEMGQEVTMRCQPILGHNTVFWYRQTMMQGLELLAYFRNRAPLDDSGMPKDRFSAEMPDATLATLKIQPSEPRDSAVYFCASGLSNRDGYTFGSGTRLTVV.

This clonotype was seen a few times. This chain connects TRBV4-1 to TRBJ1-2, with D uncertain. Looked up from germline, CDR1 is MGHRA and CDR2 is YSYEKL. The CDR3 length is 14 residues. The ends were cut back, 0 bases at V and 9 bases at J, with 14 bases in the middle. The chain's CDR3 is CASSQDWVAESYTF. The CDR3 region has the DNA TGCGCCAGCAGCCAAGATTGGGTGGCGGAAAGCTACACCTTC.

There are a few counts of this clonotype. The rearrangement uses TRBV7-2 and TRBJ2-7, with D possibly being TRBD2 (6 bases). This CDR3 comprises 13 residues. V was cut by 5 bases and J by 5 bases, with 13 bases left in between. In germline, CDR1 is SGHTA, CDR2 FQGNSA. CDR3 in DNA: TGTGCCAGCAGCCCGGGGGTGATGAACGAGCAGTACGTC. Translating it yields CASSPGVMNEQYV.

This clonotype was counted ten times or more. The chain joins TRBV12-3 or TRBV12-4 to TRBJ2-3; D is ambiguous. V was pared by 7 bases and J by 0 bases, with 14 bases between. This CDR3 is built from 15 residues. The CDR3 sequence is CASKARPRSTDTQYF. CDR3 bases: TGTGCCAGCAAAGCCAGGCCTAGAAGCACAGATACGCAGTATTTT.

The chain joins TRBV6-2 or TRBV6-3 to TRBJ1-3; D not certain. V was pared by 0 bases and J by 0 bases, with 15 bases between. Germline V gene data show CDR1 as MNHEY and CDR2 as SVGEGT. The CDR3 contains 18 residues. CDR3 nucleotides: TGTGCCAGCAGTTACTCATGGCAGCCAGTCGTCTCTGGAAACACCATATATTTT. This encodes CASSYSWQPVVSGNTIYF.

The chain is built from TRBV3-1 and TRBJ2-1; TRBD2 aligns across 9 bases. Germline trimming cut 5 bases from V and 8 bases from J; bases unmatched to any gene: 7. Germline V gene data show CDR1 as LGHDT and CDR2 as YNNKEL (reference sequence). The CDR3 loop spans 14 amino acids. DNA for the CDR3: TGTGCCAGCAGCTTACCGGGACTAGCCTATGAGCAGTTCTTC. It encodes CASSLPGLAYEQFF.

This clonotype came up many times. The chain is built from TRBV12-3 or TRBV12-4 and TRBJ1-2, with 7 nucleotides matching TRBD1. The CDR3 sequence is 18 residues long. The junction had 16 bases not matched to a gene; V was cut back by 5 bases and J by 1 base. This CDR3 is CASSKGTGTAILNYGYTF. The CDR3 DNA follows: TGTGCCAGCAGTAAAGGGACCGGGACAGCTATTCTTAACTATGGCTACACCTTC.

This clonotype was observed a handful of times. Germline and junction disagree at one end, which may indicate a read error. The chain combines TRBV7-6 with TRBJ2-1, with D possibly matching TRBD1 (5 bases). The CDR3 is 14 amino acids. Germline V gene lookup returns CDR1 SGHVS and CDR2 FNYEAQ. The DNA for the CDR3 is TGTGCTAGCAGCCCGACAGTTAATGGCAATGAGCAGTTCTTC. Translated, it gives CASSPTVNGNEQFF.

The gene calls are TRBV6-5 and TRBJ2-3, with TRBD2 identical over 8 bases. V dropped 2 bases and J dropped 4; count of bases not matched to a gene: 5. The CDR3 is 15 amino acids. Germline-derived CDR1 and CDR2 are MNHEY and SVGAGI. For the CDR3, the DNA is TGTGCCAGCAGTTACGGGACGGGGGGGCCAGATACGCAGTATTTT. It specifies CASSYGTGGPDTQYF.

The sample holds a few counts of this clonotype. This chain links TRBV6-5 with TRBJ1-2; D not resolved. Between the trimmed V and J ends, which lost 6 bases and 5 bases, there was a span of 22 bases. This CDR3 has 16 residues. Germline CDR1 MNHEY, CDR2 SVGAGI. The CDR3 DNA reads TGTGCCAGCAGCCCGATTTACTATTTAGAAGATTATGGCTACACCTTC. Translating it yields CASSPIYYLEDYGYTF.

This chain links TRBV7-9 with TRBJ1-1; 9 nucleotides align to TRBD1. V gave up 7 bases and J gave up 6 bases; unmatched junction bases: 9. Germline loops: CDR1 SEHNR, CDR2 FQNEAQ (reference sequence). This CDR3 spans 14 amino acids. The CDR3 DNA reads TGTGCCAGCACCCCTGGACAGGGGTTGTCTGAAGCTTTCTTT. Amino acid sequence: CASTPGQGLSEAFF.

A note on this clonotype: This may come from a read error, since a much larger clone is one base off. The gene calls are TRBV12-3 or TRBV12-4 and TRBJ1-1; D unresolved. CDR3 size: 14 residues. The CDR3 sequence: CANSLRYGNTEAFF. The CDR3 nucleotides read TGTGCCAACAGTTTACGGTACGGGAACACTGAAGCTTTCTTT.

As to this clonotype: A read error may explain this, as a much larger clone is one base away. The chain employs TRBV6-6 and TRBJ1-5; 11 bases line up with TRBD1. CDR1 and CDR2 from the germline V gene are MNHNY and SVGAGI (reference sequence). The CDR3 loop spans 14 amino acids. CDR3 sequence (DNA): TGTGCCAGCAGCGGGACAGGGGGTAATCGGCCCCAGCATTTT. Protein: CASSGTGGNRPQHF.